This T cell receptor beta chain is drawn from a study of graft-versus-host responses after intestinal transplantation. Study details: Recipients got multivisceral, liver-intestinal, or isolated intestinal transplants. Once they had received anti-thymocyte globulin induction, all recipients took tacrolimus and steroids for approximately 3 years.

Turning to this clone: Antigen unknown.

Libraries were prepared by immunoSEQ multiplex PCR; TCRdb keeps only in-frame clonotypes and omits some of them. The data contain about 120,000 clones, roughly 95% of them singletons. Deletions cut 6 bases from V and 6 bases from J, with 11 bases between. The CDR3 sequence is 13 residues long. From germline, CDR1 is MDHEN and CDR2 SYDVKM. Points from the study as a whole: Detected in recipient marrow were GvH clones, some of which were first observed in ileum or blood. Graft-donor T cell macrochimerism in patients accompanied high graft-versus-host to host-versus-graft clonal ratios in allografts.

This TCR was sampled from a human donor who received an intestinal transplant. J is TRBJ1-4 and V is TRBV28, with no clear D. This specimen consisted of unstimulated CD8+ T cells sorted from spleen or lymph node cells, obtained before intestinal transplant. CDR3 loop: CASRRAPDEKLFF. The CDR3 DNA reads as TGTGCCAGCAGAAGGGCACCTGATGAAAAACTGTTTTTT.